The 14 T cell receptor beta chains below were found in one sample sequenced in a study of blood T cell repertoires in COVID-19. The method was immunoSEQ multiplex PCR; TCRdb's version includes in-frame clones alone and lacks a portion of them. The table includes some 250,000 clones, around nine tenths detected once. Specimen: peripheral blood. All receptors come from a woman aged 60 to 75 with COVID-19, enrolled during active disease.

This clone has more than one count but fewer than ten. The chain couples TRBV18 to TRBJ2-7; 7 bases are a match to TRBD1. The J segment lost 3 bases and the V segment lost 1 base, leaving 3 bases of the junction unmatched. Germline-derived CDR1 and CDR2 are KGHSH and LQKENI. The CDR3 totals 14 residues. The CDR3 region has the DNA TGTGCCAGCTCACCACGGGGACAGTACTACGAGCAGTACTTC. It codes for CASSPRGQYYEQYF.

In this sample, this clone turned up a few times. The chain joins TRBV6-5 to TRBJ1-3; the D gene is possibly TRBD1 (5 bases). In germline, CDR1 is MNHEY, CDR2 SVGAGI. Trimming pared 8 bases from V and 4 bases from J, leaving 9 bases between. There are 12 residues in the CDR3. CDR3 region: CASFQGGNTIYF. CDR3 bases: TGTGCCAGCTTCCAGGGAGGAAACACCATATATTTT.

The chain recombines TRBV27 with TRBJ1-5; D is possibly TRBD1 (6 bases). Germline CDR1 and CDR2: MNHEY and SMNVEV (reference sequence). Trimming removed 6 bases from V and 5 bases from J, with 14 bases in between. The length of the CDR3 is 14 residues. The CDR3 loop reads CASSEGSGDQPQHF. Written as DNA, the CDR3 is TGTGCCAGCAGCGAAGGGTCAGGGGATCAGCCCCAGCATTTT.

This clone appeared a few times. The rearrangement joins TRBV11-3 to TRBJ2-1; D gene uncertain. V was pared by 0 bases and J by 0 bases, with 12 bases between. Germline values: CDR1 SGHNT, CDR2 YENEEA. The CDR3 is 17 residues long. CDR3 in amino acids: CASSLDGQSSSYNEQFF. Written as DNA, the CDR3 is TGTGCCAGCAGCTTAGATGGGCAGTCAAGCTCCTACAATGAGCAGTTCTTC.

The chain uses TRBV6-6 and TRBJ1-6; 7 bases are shared with TRBD1. Trimming took 2 bases from V and 5 from J; bases not matched to a gene: 6. CDR1 and CDR2 from the germline V gene are MNHNY and SVGAGI (reference sequence). The CDR3 covers 16 residues. The CDR3 DNA follows: TGTGCCAGCAGTTACGCCCCCGGGACAGATAATTCACCCCTCCACTTT. It codes for CASSYAPGTDNSPLHF.

The V and J genes are TRBV4-1 and TRBJ2-1; 10 bases are a match to TRBD2. The CDR3 spans 16 residues. In germline, CDR1 is MGHRA, CDR2 YSYEKL. With 1 base clipped from V and 8 bases from J, the junction kept 8 bases outside the gene matches. The CDR3 region is CASSQVATSGWDEQFF. CDR3 nucleotide sequence: TGCGCCAGCAGCCAAGTAGCGACTAGCGGGTGGGATGAGCAGTTCTTC.

This sequence joins TRBV5-1 and TRBJ2-1, with 10 bases that match TRBD1. From germline, CDR1 is SGHRS and CDR2 YFSETQ. With V trimmed by 2 bases and J by 6 bases, 11 bases remained unmatched. This CDR3 region has 17 residues. For the CDR3, the DNA is TGCGCCAGCAGCTTCTTACCCGACGGGACAGGGGTCAATGAGCAGTTCTTC. Encoded protein: CASSFLPDGTGVNEQFF.

This clone was seen more than once but under ten times. The rearrangement links TRBV21-1 to TRBJ1-5; the tabulated D call, TRBD1, remains unverified against the DNA. TRBV21-1 is a pseudogene segment. This CDR3 is 15 amino acids long. CDR3 sequence (DNA): TGTGCCAGCAGCTTCCGGGACAGGGGAAATCAGCCCCAGCATTTT. Its translation is CASSFRDRGNQPQHF.

This sequence joins TRBV27 and TRBJ1-2; D remains ambiguous. The CDR3 is made up of 14 amino acids. Trimming took 3 bases from V and 5 from J, leaving 13 bases between them. From germline, CDR1 is MNHEY and CDR2 SMNVEV (reference sequence). Here the CDR3 reads CASSFSGMVYGYTF. The CDR3 DNA sequence: TGTGCCAGCAGTTTTTCAGGCATGGTATATGGCTACACCTTC.

The rearrangement joins TRBV18 to TRBJ2-7; D not resolved. Looked up from germline, CDR1 is KGHSH and CDR2 is LQKENI. The CDR3 runs 14 residues. V was trimmed by 2 bases and J by 2 bases, leaving 10 bases between them. CDR3 sequence: CASSPEAMTYEQYF. The CDR3 coding sequence is TGTGCCAGCTCACCAGAGGCCATGACCTACGAGCAGTACTTC.

This chain joins TRBV15 and TRBJ2-1, with 10 bases that match TRBD1. This CDR3 region has 15 residues. Germline assignment: CDR1 LNHNV and CDR2 YYDKDF (reference sequence). The junction had 6 bases not matched to a gene; V was cut back by 4 bases and J by 6 bases. The CDR3 DNA sequence: TGTGCCACCAGCATACCGGGACAGGGGACCAATGAGCAGTTCTTC. Its translation is CATSIPGQGTNEQFF.

V gene TRBV15 combines with J gene TRBJ2-1; the match to TRBD2 covers 8 bases. Germline loops: CDR1 LNHNV, CDR2 YYDKDF (reference sequence). The CDR3 extends over 16 amino acids. With 2 bases clipped from V and 7 bases from J, the junction kept 10 bases outside the gene matches. Here the CDR3 DNA reads TGTGCCACCAGCAGACCGAGCGGGAGTATCGTTAATGAGCAGTTCTTC. Translating it yields CATSRPSGSIVNEQFF. The full variable domain, its missing parts supplied by reference TRBV15 and TRBJ2-1, is DAMVIQNPRYQVTQFGKPVTLSCSQTLNHNVMYWYQQKSSQAPKLLFHYYDKDFNNEADTPDNFQSRRPNTSFCFLDIRSPGLGDTAMYLCATSRPSGSIVNEQFFGPGTRLTVL.

The chain has TRBV7-8 and TRBJ2-1, with 7 nucleotides matching TRBD2. Germline loops: CDR1 SGHVS, CDR2 FQNEAQ. Trimming removed 5 bases from V and 5 bases from J; junction bases left unmatched: 9. This CDR3 is 15 amino acids long. DNA of the CDR3: TGTGCCAGCAGCGTAAGGGAGGGCCCCCACAATGAGCAGTTCTTC. Translating gives CASSVREGPHNEQFF. The variable domain in full, with the rest retrieved from reference TRBV7-8 and TRBJ2-1, is GAGVSQSPRYKVAKRGQDVALRCDPISGHVSLFWYQQALGQGPEFLTYFQNEAQLDKSGLPSDRFFAERPEGSVSTLKIQRTQQEDSAVYLCASSVREGPHNEQFFGPGTRLTVL.

The chain employs TRBV18 and TRBJ2-6, with 8 bases matching TRBD1. V dropped 3 bases and J dropped 0; count of bases not matched to a gene: 13. Looked up from germline, CDR1 is KGHSH and CDR2 is LQKENI. The CDR3 runs to 20 residues. DNA for the CDR3: TGTGCCAGCTCACCTATACCGCCGGGACAGGTTTACTCTGGGGCCAACGTCCTGACTTTC. Protein: CASSPIPPGQVYSGANVLTF.